The next 10 T cell receptor beta chains were all read from a single sample in a study of cytomegalovirus exposure and HLA in healthy donors. Using immunoSEQ multiplex PCR, the repertoire was profiled, and TCRdb retains in-frame clones only, with some absent. The data show roughly 120,000 clones, around 88% seen once. Sequenced material: PBMCs. These receptors were obtained from a young man in good health and CMV-seronegative.

The rearrangement links TRBV11-2 to TRBJ2-4; 7 nucleotides match TRBD1. Germline CDR1 SGHAT, CDR2 FQNNGV. The CDR3 extends over 14 amino acids. V was clipped by 3 bases and J by 6 bases; unmatched bases: 5. CDR3 nucleotides: TGTGCCAGCAGCTTCCAGAGGACAGGAAACATTCAGTACTTC. Translated, it gives CASSFQRTGNIQYF.

V is TRBV6-5 and J is TRBJ1-2, with 8 bases lining up with TRBD1. This CDR3 region has 15 residues. Germline CDR1 reads MNHEY; CDR2 reads SVGAGI. Trimming at V came to 7 bases and at J to 7 bases, leaving 14 bases not matched to a gene. The CDR3 nucleotides read TGTGCCAGCAACACGAATGCGGACAGGGTGCGTGGCTACACCTTC. It encodes CASNTNADRVRGYTF.

This rearrangement joins TRBV11-2 to TRBJ1-2; D is undetermined. V was pared by 1 base and J by 1 base, with 7 bases between. Germline V gene data show CDR1 as SGHAT and CDR2 as FQNNGV. The CDR3 spans 14 residues. CDR3: CASSLGGLNYGYTF. The CDR3 region has the DNA TGTGCCAGCAGCTTAGGTGGGCTTAACTATGGCTACACCTTC.

The J gene is TRBJ1-5, the V gene TRBV30; 7 nucleotides line up with TRBD1. The V and J ends lost 1 base and 2 bases, in that order; junction bases with no gene match: 2. The CDR3 loop spans 14 amino acids. Germline V lookup: CDR1 GTSNPN, CDR2 SVGIG (reference sequence). CDR3 nucleotide sequence: TGTGCCTGGAGTGGGGGACAGCGCAATCAGCCCCAGCATTTT. Its translation: CAWSGGQRNQPQHF.

The V call is TRBV7-9, the J call TRBJ1-3; D is undetermined. V lost 7 bases and J 4 bases, leaving 17 bases between the germline ends. CDR3 length: 15 residues. Germline CDR1 and CDR2: SEHNR and FQNEAQ (reference sequence). The chain's CDR3 is CASTDQWATGNTIYF. In DNA, the CDR3 is TGTGCCAGCACCGACCAGTGGGCCACGGGAAACACCATATATTTT.

V is TRBV27 and J is TRBJ2-3, with D unclear. This CDR3 comprises 13 residues. Germline CDR1 and CDR2: MNHEY and SMNVEV (reference sequence). V shed 5 bases and J shed 0 bases, with 6 bases lying between them. CDR3 sequence: CASSGDSTDTQYF. The CDR3 coding sequence is TGTGCCAGCAGTGGAGATAGCACAGATACGCAGTATTTT.

The rearrangement links TRBV5-1 to TRBJ2-1; 7 bases agree with TRBD2. The CDR3 consists of 18 residues. From germline, CDR1 is SGHRS and CDR2 YFSETQ. V lost 1 base, J lost 0 bases, and 10 bases stayed unmatched. CDR3 bases: TGCGCCAGCAGCTTGCTAGCGGAAGCGGAAATCTCCTACAATGAGCAGTTCTTC. Protein sequence: CASSLLAEAEISYNEQFF.

This rearrangement joins TRBV6-1 to TRBJ2-1; D is undetermined. Deletions cut 5 bases from V and 8 bases from J, with 10 bases between. CDR1 MNHNS and CDR2 SASEGT come from the germline V gene. CDR3 length: 12 amino acids. This CDR3 reads CASSSKSDEQFF. The CDR3 DNA sequence: TGTGCCAGCAGTAGTAAGTCGGATGAGCAGTTCTTC.

The sample holds one count of this clone. The V call is TRBV29-1, the J call TRBJ1-1; D possibly corresponds to TRBD1 (6 bases). Germline CDR1 and CDR2: SQVTM and ANQGSEA. V shed 6 bases and J shed 0 bases, with 11 bases lying between them. This CDR3 spans 13 amino acids. CDR3 bases: TGCAGCGTAGACAGGTCGCTGAACACTGAAGCTTTCTTT. Translation: CSVDRSLNTEAFF.

The chain has TRBV28 and TRBJ2-2; 7 positions match TRBD1. The germline V gene encodes CDR1 MDHEN and CDR2 SYDVKM. The CDR3 is 17 residues long. The trim removed 3 bases at V and 2 bases at J, leaving 9 bases unmatched. In DNA form, the CDR3 reads TGTGCCAGCAGTTTGGTTTCCCACAGGGGTAACACCGGGGAGCTGTTTTTT. This translates into CASSLVSHRGNTGELFF.